The 31 T cell receptor beta chains presented below share a single source sample, sequenced in a study of blood T cell repertoires in COVID-19. Using immunoSEQ multiplex PCR, the repertoire was profiled, and TCRdb retains in-frame clones only, with some absent. The sample lists roughly 290,000 clones, about 89% occurring once. Sequences were obtained from PBMCs or T cells enriched from blood (not recorded which). The receptors stem from a woman in her thirties or forties who had recovered from COVID-19.

Here the CDR3 reads CASSGGINTEAFF. In DNA form, the CDR3 reads TGCGCCAGCAGCGGGGGGATTAACACTGAAGCTTTCTTT. V and J are TRBV5-1 and TRBJ1-1; D might be TRBD1 (5 bases). CDR3 length equals 13 residues. Trimming stripped 4 bases from V and 2 bases from J, with 9 bases between. CDR1 is SGHRS, CDR2 YFSETQ, per germline.

This chain joins TRBV7-2 and TRBJ2-3, with 9 bases aligning to TRBD2. J was trimmed by 0 bases and V by 5 bases; bases with no gene match: 3. Germline V lookup: CDR1 SGHTA, CDR2 FQGNSA. The CDR3 is made up of 15 amino acids. The chain's CDR3 is CASSKTSGSTDTQYF. The CDR3 DNA is TGTGCCAGCAGCAAGACTAGCGGAAGCACAGATACGCAGTATTTT.

The gene calls are TRBV11-2 and TRBJ2-1; 9 nucleotides match TRBD2. The CDR3 spans 15 residues. The germline V gene encodes CDR1 SGHAT and CDR2 FQNNGV. V trimming: 4 bases; J trimming: 9 bases; junction bases outside the gene matches: 10. The CDR3 DNA sequence: TGTGCCAGCAGCTCCACAGCGGGGGGCCACGTTGAGCAGTTCTTC. Protein: CASSSTAGGHVEQFF.

The chain has TRBV5-4 and TRBJ1-1; D unclear. The CDR3 is 12 residues long. Germline CDR1 and CDR2: SGHNT and YYREEE (reference sequence). The V end lost 2 bases, the J end lost 2 bases, and 4 bases lay between the germline ends. The CDR3 region has the DNA TGTGCCAGCAGCTTAAGCAACACTGAAGCTTTCTTT. Translating gives CASSLSNTEAFF.

The chain couples TRBV6-5 to TRBJ1-2; 8 bases agree with TRBD1. This CDR3 is 16 amino acids long. Germline CDR1 MNHEY, CDR2 SVGAGI. V trimming: 2 bases; J trimming: 6 bases; junction bases outside the gene matches: 11. The CDR3 spells CASSYQGAPGIHGYTF. As DNA, the CDR3 is TGTGCCAGCAGTTACCAGGGGGCGCCGGGAATCCATGGCTACACCTTC.

The chain couples TRBV18 to TRBJ1-1; the D is unclear. This CDR3 has 17 amino acids. Between the trimmed V and J ends, which lost 2 bases and 1 base, there was a span of 17 bases. Germline loops: CDR1 KGHSH, CDR2 LQKENI. CDR3: CASSPGQGNAENTEAFF. CDR3 in DNA: TGTGCCAGCTCACCAGGGCAAGGAAACGCCGAGAACACTGAAGCTTTCTTT.

The chain is built from TRBV9 and TRBJ1-2, with D possibly TRBD1 on 5 matching bases. Germline V CDR1 and CDR2: SGDLS, YYNGEE. The CDR3 totals 13 residues. Trimming cost V 3 bases and J 4 bases, with 10 bases left between them. CDR3 residues: CASSARGGYGYTF. In DNA, the CDR3 is TGTGCCAGCAGCGCCCGGGGGGGCTATGGCTACACCTTC.

The chain links TRBV6-1 to TRBJ2-6; D uncertain. CDR3 length equals 15 residues. V was cut by 2 bases and J by 0 bases, with 5 bases left in between. CDR1 and CDR2 from the germline V gene are MNHNS and SASEGT. The CDR3 protein is CASSELLSGANVLTF. DNA for the CDR3: TGTGCCAGCAGTGAACTCCTCTCTGGGGCCAACGTCCTGACTTTC.

This chain joins TRBV5-5 and TRBJ2-5, with D possibly being TRBD2 (7 bases). The CDR3 consists of 13 residues. V shed 5 bases and J shed 5 bases, with 13 bases lying between them. Germline V CDR1 and CDR2: SGHKS, YYEKEE (reference sequence). Written as DNA, the CDR3 is TGTGCCAGCAGATTAGGGGGGGTGGAGACCCAGTACTTC. Protein sequence: CASRLGGVETQYF.

The gene calls are TRBV7-9 and TRBJ1-1; a possible D gene is TRBD1 (5 bases). The CDR3 totals 18 residues. Germline V gene lookup returns CDR1 SEHNR and CDR2 FQNEAQ (reference sequence). V gave up 4 bases and J gave up 0 bases, with 21 bases separating them. This CDR3 is CASSYMAAGRFLNTEAFF. In DNA form, the CDR3 reads TGTGCCAGCAGCTATATGGCGGCAGGGCGGTTTCTGAACACTGAAGCTTTCTTT.

The CDR3 protein is CASSLGLAPNEQFF. As DNA, the CDR3 is TGCGCCAGCAGCTTAGGGCTAGCCCCCAATGAGCAGTTCTTC. The chain recombines TRBV5-1 with TRBJ2-1; D is perhaps TRBD2 (5 bases). The CDR3 contains 14 residues. The germline V gene has CDR1 SGHRS and CDR2 YFSETQ. Trimming stripped 2 bases from V and 6 bases from J, with 12 bases between.

The V and J genes are TRBV5-4 and TRBJ2-7; possibly TRBD1 for D (6 bases). From germline, CDR1 is SGHNT and CDR2 YYREEE (reference sequence). V dropped 4 bases and J dropped 2 bases, with 16 bases sitting between them. There are 15 residues in the CDR3. The CDR3 here is CASSDRDKVTYEQYF. The CDR3 DNA reads TGTGCCAGCAGCGACCGGGACAAGGTCACCTACGAGCAGTACTTC.

The rearrangement joins TRBV13 to TRBJ1-5; tentatively, D is TRBD1 (5 bases). The CDR3 covers 16 residues. The ends were cut back, 4 bases at V and 7 bases at J, with 20 bases in the middle. CDR1 and CDR2 (germline): PRHDT, FYEKMQ (reference sequence). CDR3 DNA: TGTGCCAGCAGCTCCGGGACTGTTCGGAGCGGGCAGCCCCAGCATTTT. It yields the protein CASSSGTVRSGQPQHF. The full variable domain, with the rest looked up from reference TRBV13 and TRBJ1-5, is AAGVIQSPRHLIKEKRETATLKCYPIPRHDTVYWYQQGPGQDPQFLISFYEKMQSDKGSIPDRFSAQQFSDYHSELNMSSLELGDSALYFCASSSGTVRSGQPQHFGDGTRLSIL.

The chain couples TRBV2 to TRBJ1-3; 7 nucleotides match TRBD1. Unmatched junction bases numbered 3, after V lost 4 bases and J lost 0 bases. The germline V gene has CDR1 SNHLY and CDR2 FYNNEI. CDR3 length: 15 amino acids. As DNA, the CDR3 is TGTGCCAGCAGTGGGCAGGGGGTCTCTGGAAACACCATATATTTT. Translated: CASSGQGVSGNTIYF. Full variable domain (missing parts from reference TRBV2 and TRBJ1-3): EPEVTQTPSHQVTQMGQEVILRCVPISNHLYFYWYRQILGQKVEFLVSFYNNEISEKSEIFDDQFSVERPDGSNFTLKIRSTKLEDSAMYFCASSGQGVSGNTIYFGEGSWLTVV.

The chain employs TRBV11-2 and TRBJ2-1; TRBD2 matches at 10 bases. Unmatched junction bases numbered 9, after V lost 1 base and J lost 0 bases. The CDR3 contains 19 residues. Germline values: CDR1 SGHAT, CDR2 FQNNGV. The CDR3 here is CASSLVGTSVLSSYNEQFF. CDR3 DNA sequence: TGTGCCAGCAGCTTAGTTGGGACTAGCGTTTTGAGCTCCTACAATGAGCAGTTCTTC.

The genes are TRBV5-4 and TRBJ1-1; D is possibly TRBD1 (6 bases). V gave up 0 bases and J gave up 10 bases, with 13 bases separating them. CDR3 length: 13 residues. The germline V gene has CDR1 SGHNT and CDR2 YYREEE (reference sequence). CDR3 loop: CASSLEQGMGAFF. In DNA, the CDR3 is TGTGCCAGCAGCTTGGAACAGGGTATGGGAGCTTTCTTT.

This clone came up once. The chain is built from TRBV5-1 and TRBJ1-4; D possibly corresponds to TRBD1 (5 bases). CDR3 size: 14 residues. Germline values: CDR1 SGHRS, CDR2 YFSETQ. V gave up 2 bases and J gave up 7 bases, with 12 bases separating them. CDR3 protein: CASSFREEGEKLFF. In nucleotides, the CDR3 is TGCGCCAGCAGCTTCAGGGAGGAAGGTGAAAAACTGTTTTTT. Variable domain in full (rest from reference TRBV5-1 and TRBJ1-4): KAGVTQTPRYLIKTRGQQVTLSCSPISGHRSVSWYQQTPGQGLQFLFEYFSETQRNKGNFPGRFSGRQFSNSRSEMNVSTLELGDSALYLCASSFREEGEKLFFGSGTQLSVL.

The rearrangement joins TRBV7-9 to TRBJ1-2; 11 bases align to TRBD1. The CDR3 is 14 residues long. CDR1 SEHNR and CDR2 FQNEAQ come from the germline V gene (reference sequence). J was trimmed by 10 bases and V by 4 bases; bases with no gene match: 8. CDR3 sequence (DNA): TGTGCCAGCAGCTCCGGGACAGGGGGTTTTCACTACACCTTC. It codes for CASSSGTGGFHYTF.

The chain couples TRBV2 to TRBJ1-6, with 9 bases aligning to TRBD1. J lost 7 bases, V lost 6 bases, and 7 bases had no gene match. Germline V gives CDR1 SNHLY, CDR2 FYNNEI. The CDR3 is 15 amino acids. As DNA, the CDR3 is TGTGCCAGCAGCCAACAGGGGGCGGCGAATTCACCCCTCCACTTT. Translated, it gives CASSQQGAANSPLHF.

This rearrangement joins TRBV11-2 to TRBJ2-1; TRBD1 agrees at 10 bases. V lost 1 base and J lost 5; bases outside the gene matches: 8. Germline V gene lookup returns CDR1 SGHAT and CDR2 FQNNGV. CDR3 length: 17 amino acids. CDR3 nucleotide sequence: TGTGCCAGCAGCTTAGGTCCCGACAGGGGGCTTAACAATGAGCAGTTCTTC. Protein product: CASSLGPDRGLNNEQFF. Full variable domain (outside the CDR3, taken from reference TRBV11-2 and TRBJ2-1): EAGVAQSPRYKIIEKRQSVAFWCNPISGHATLYWYQQILGQGPKLLIQFQNNGVVDDSQLPKDRFSAERLKGVDSTLKIQPAKLEDSAVYLCASSLGPDRGLNNEQFFGPGTRLTVL.

The V call is TRBV7-2, the J call TRBJ1-5; D unresolved. V shed 1 base and J shed 0 bases, with 10 bases lying between them. CDR1 is SGHTA and CDR2 is FQGNSA in the germline V gene. The CDR3 extends over 16 amino acids. This chain's CDR3 is CASSLVSGFSNQPQHF. The CDR3 region has the DNA TGTGCCAGCAGCTTAGTTTCCGGGTTTAGCAATCAGCCCCAGCATTTT.

The rearrangement uses TRBV4-1 and TRBJ1-4; D ambiguous. Between the trimmed V and J ends, which lost 0 bases and 8 bases, there was a span of 7 bases. Per germline, CDR1 MGHRA and CDR2 YSYEKL. The CDR3 runs 13 residues. CDR3 protein: CASSQEEGEKLFF. The CDR3 nucleotides are TGCGCCAGCAGCCAAGAAGAGGGAGAAAAACTGTTTTTT.

J is TRBJ1-3 and V is TRBV19; possible D gene TRBD1, 5 bases. Germline lookup yields CDR1 LNHDA and CDR2 SQIVND (reference sequence). V dropped 3 bases and J dropped 3 bases, with 15 bases sitting between them. The CDR3 contains 16 residues. CDR3 in DNA: TGTGCCAGTAGTATTCGCGGGGCAGAACTTGGAAACACCATATATTTT. Amino acid sequence: CASSIRGAELGNTIYF.

For the CDR3, the DNA is TGCGCCAGTACAAAAACGGGGATCGGGGTCGCTGAAGCTTTCTTT. As protein: CASTKTGIGVAEAFF. The chain links TRBV5-1 to TRBJ1-1; D gene ambiguous. Deletions cut 8 bases from V and 6 bases from J, with 23 bases between. CDR3 size: 15 residues. CDR1 and CDR2 (germline): SGHRS, YFSETQ.

About this clone itself: A read error may account for a junction end that differs from germline. V is TRBV18 and J is TRBJ2-7, with no clear D. The germline V gene has CDR1 KGHSH and CDR2 LQKENI. The CDR3 extends over 13 amino acids. The CDR3 DNA sequence: TGTGTCAGCTCACCATGGGCCGGTCTGGAGCAGTACTTC. Its translation is CVSSPWAGLEQYF.

This sequence joins TRBV5-1 and TRBJ1-1; TRBD1 agrees at 9 bases. CDR3 size: 15 residues. CDR1 and CDR2 from the germline V gene are SGHRS and YFSETQ. The J segment lost 4 bases and the V segment lost 2 bases, leaving 6 bases of the junction unmatched. The CDR3 nucleotides are TGCGCCAGCAGCTTTCACAGGGGGCTGGGCACTGAAGCTTTCTTT. This translates into CASSFHRGLGTEAFF.

About this clone itself: Other DNA variants within this sample encode the same CDR3. The chain combines TRBV2 with TRBJ1-1; the D gene is possibly TRBD1 (6 bases). Germline values: CDR1 SNHLY, CDR2 FYNNEI. Trimming cost V 6 bases and J 1 base, with 12 bases left between them. This CDR3 region has 14 residues. Written as DNA, the CDR3 is TGTGCCAGCAGCTTACAGGGCGCGAACACTGAAGCTTTCTTT. Protein product: CASSLQGANTEAFF.

The rearrangement uses TRBV6-2 or TRBV6-3 and TRBJ2-2; possible D gene TRBD1, 6 bases. Trimming left V 0 bases short and J 13 bases short, with 15 bases between. The CDR3 length is 14 residues. Germline CDR1 MNHEY, CDR2 SVGEGT. Here the CDR3 DNA reads TGTGCCAGCAGTTACTCATTCACAGGGCCTACGCTGTTTTTT. This gives the protein CASSYSFTGPTLFF.

The table lists this clone with a count of one. The chain carries TRBV15 and TRBJ2-7; D possibly corresponds to TRBD2 (5 bases). V lost 0 bases to trimming and J lost 6 bases, with 9 bases between them. The CDR3 extends over 13 amino acids. Germline V gene lookup returns CDR1 LNHNV and CDR2 YYDKDF (reference sequence). The CDR3 region is CATSREKRSEQYF. The CDR3, as DNA: TGTGCCACCAGCAGAGAAAAGCGGAGCGAGCAGTACTTC.

The chain combines TRBV18 with TRBJ1-1; 8 bases fit TRBD1. Germline V lookup: CDR1 KGHSH, CDR2 LQKENI. The V gene end was trimmed by 3 bases and the J gene end by 6 bases; junction bases not matched to a gene: 12. The CDR3 extends over 16 amino acids. CDR3 amino acids: CASSPPGRGRGSEAFF. Written as DNA, the CDR3 is TGTGCCAGCTCACCGCCGGGCAGGGGGCGAGGGTCTGAAGCTTTCTTT.

CDR3 sequence reads: CASSLGTGVYEQYF. For the CDR3, the DNA is TGTGCCAGCAGTCTCGGGACAGGGGTTTACGAGCAGTACTTC. The chain couples TRBV6-2 or TRBV6-3 to TRBJ2-7; 10 nucleotides agree with TRBD1. With V trimmed by 5 bases and J by 4 bases, 5 bases remained unmatched. The CDR3 length is 14 residues. Germline V CDR1 and CDR2: MNHEY, SVGEGT.